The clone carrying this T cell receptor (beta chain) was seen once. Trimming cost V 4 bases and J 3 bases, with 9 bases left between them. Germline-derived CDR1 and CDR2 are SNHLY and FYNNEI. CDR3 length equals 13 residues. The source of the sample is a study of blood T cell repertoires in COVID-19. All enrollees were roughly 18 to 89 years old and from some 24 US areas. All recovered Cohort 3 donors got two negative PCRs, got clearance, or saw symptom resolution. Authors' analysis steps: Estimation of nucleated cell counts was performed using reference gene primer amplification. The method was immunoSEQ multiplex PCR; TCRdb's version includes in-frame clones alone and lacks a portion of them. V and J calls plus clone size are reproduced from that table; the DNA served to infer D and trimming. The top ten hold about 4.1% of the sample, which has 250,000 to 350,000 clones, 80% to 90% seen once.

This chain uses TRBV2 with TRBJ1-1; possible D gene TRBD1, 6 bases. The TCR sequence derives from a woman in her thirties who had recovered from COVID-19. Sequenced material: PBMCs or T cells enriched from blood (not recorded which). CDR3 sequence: CASSVRTDTEAFF. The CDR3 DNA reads TGTGCCAGCAGTGTGCGGACAGACACTGAAGCTTTCTTT.